Listed below are T cell receptor beta chains from one sample, sequenced in a study of blood T cells in healthy people across ages. Each CDR3 protein gets one entry after TCRdb re-called the 5' RACE reads with MiXCR. Of approximately 1.5 million distinct CDR3 sequences in the sample, roughly 32% were seen once. Sequencing used blood. Source of these receptors: a woman younger than 45 in good health. CDR3s include the opening cysteine and the closing phenylalanine or tryptophan. D genes are given only for firm matches.

V,length,D,CDR3
TRBV29-1,13,TRBD2,CSARASGTNEQFF
TRBV7-9,14,NA,CASSLAGPGPEQYF
TRBV20-1,15,NA,CSASGERGAKNIQYF
TRBV6-2/TRBV6-3,14,NA,CASSYSTRRETQYF
TRBV20-1,13,NA,CSADFGGNYEQYF
TRBV7-9,16,TRBD2,CASSPGTSGPTGLQFF
TRBV28,16,TRBD1,CASSLLGTGGPQTQYF
TRBV28,14,NA,CASSLVDTWSEQYF
TRBV6-5,16,NA,CASSQTRTYGTDTQYF
TRBV5-6,13,NA,CASSLRMHTEAFF
TRBV15,14,TRBD1,CATSADRGGSLLHF
TRBV7-3,15,NA,CASSLRSASTDTQYF
TRBV11-2,11,NA,CACGAYYEQYF
TRBV3-1,12,NA,CASSHAPEEQYF
TRBV5-6,17,NA,CASSLAPRSGRTDTQYF
TRBV11-2,14,NA,CASSLGVNTDTQYF
TRBV5-1,16,NA,CASSLPTDPGTYEQYF
TRBV20-1,14,NA,CSGELWRGRYEQYF
TRBV12-3/TRBV12-4,15,NA,CASSTDGTSTDAQYF
TRBV6-1,15,NA,CASKAGLSSYNEQFF
TRBV28,17,TRBD1,CASSHGGQGAYQETQYF
TRBV3-1,16,TRBD1,CASSPAGQVGASEAFF
TRBV4-1,20,TRBD2,CASSQEMLAGVRVSTDTQYF
TRBV5-1,14,NA,CASSFQIPTDTQYF
TRBV3-1,15,NA,CASSPRHRSTDTQYF